Shown below are 4 T cell receptor beta chains from a single sample sequenced in a study of beta chain features in type 1 diabetes. What was sequenced were expressed TCRB transcripts, since all of the isolated RNA had been reverse transcribed. Libraries were prepared by immunoSEQ multiplex PCR; TCRdb keeps only in-frame clonotypes and omits some of them. This sample carries hundreds of thousands of clones, 11% of them seen once, and the ten largest clones take roughly 0.046%. Sequences were obtained from naive CD4+ T cells from blood. The receptor set was obtained from a woman aged 18-35 years in good health.

This clone was found a few times. This sample includes further DNA sequences coding for the same CDR3. This chain links TRBV20-1 with TRBJ2-1; no clear D gene. The CDR3 is 10 residues long. Trimming stripped 3 bases from V and 5 bases from J, with 2 bases between. The germline gives CDR1 DFQATT, CDR2 SNEGSKA (reference sequence). The CDR3 protein is CSASNNEQFF. The CDR3 coding sequence is TGCAGTGCTAGTAACAATGAGCAGTTCTTC.

The chain employs TRBV9 and TRBJ1-2, with TRBD1 as a possible D gene (6 bases). Trimming stripped 3 bases from V and 4 bases from J, with 19 bases between. The CDR3 loop spans 16 amino acids. Looked up from germline, CDR1 is SGDLS and CDR2 is YYNGEE. CDR3 amino acids: CASSEGQGTPFYGYTF. The CDR3 DNA follows: TGTGCCAGCAGCGAGGGGCAGGGGACCCCATTCTATGGCTACACCTTC.

V is TRBV7-8 and J is TRBJ1-5, with 7 bases matching TRBD1. CDR1 SGHVS and CDR2 FQNEAQ come from the germline V gene. The V gene end was trimmed by 5 bases and the J gene end by 7 bases; junction bases not matched to a gene: 8. This CDR3 is 14 amino acids long. CDR3 DNA: TGTGCCAGCAGCCTCCAGGGGGGAGAACAGCCCCAGCATTTT. Residues: CASSLQGGEQPQHF. Combining the CDR3 with reference TRBV7-8 and TRBJ1-5 gives the whole variable domain GAGVSQSPRYKVAKRGQDVALRCDPISGHVSLFWYQQALGQGPEFLTYFQNEAQLDKSGLPSDRFFAERPEGSVSTLKIQRTQQEDSAVYLCASSLQGGEQPQHFGDGTRLSIL.

This chain connects TRBV7-9 to TRBJ2-7, with D unclear. V shed 1 base and J shed 4 bases, with 8 bases lying between them. The germline V gene has CDR1 SEHNR and CDR2 FQNEAQ (reference sequence). The CDR3 length is 13 residues. The CDR3: CASSLDATYEQYF. The DNA of the CDR3 is TGTGCCAGCAGCTTAGATGCTACGTACGAGCAGTACTTC.